This T cell receptor beta chain was profiled in a study of blood T cell repertoires in COVID-19. Looking at the study overall: Nucleic acid was either cDNA or gDNA, and it came from T cells, B-cell-depleted T cells, or PBMCs.

V shed 4 bases, J shed 8 bases, and the junction held 6 bases outside the gene matches. CDR1 is SEHNR, CDR2 FQNEAQ, per germline (reference sequence). The CDR3 totals 13 residues. TCRdb's table, derived via immunoSEQ multiplex PCR, lists solely in-frame clones and lacks some. The sample lists 250,000 to 400,000 clones; approximately 90% were seen once. Sequencing was carried out using peripheral blood. This rearrangement joins TRBV7-9 to TRBJ1-2, with 8 bases that match TRBD1. The sequence derives from a young woman with COVID-19, enrolled during active disease. The CDR3 region has the DNA TGTGCCAGCAGCTCCGGACAGGGCTACGGCTACACCTTC. Encoded protein: CASSSGQGYGYTF.